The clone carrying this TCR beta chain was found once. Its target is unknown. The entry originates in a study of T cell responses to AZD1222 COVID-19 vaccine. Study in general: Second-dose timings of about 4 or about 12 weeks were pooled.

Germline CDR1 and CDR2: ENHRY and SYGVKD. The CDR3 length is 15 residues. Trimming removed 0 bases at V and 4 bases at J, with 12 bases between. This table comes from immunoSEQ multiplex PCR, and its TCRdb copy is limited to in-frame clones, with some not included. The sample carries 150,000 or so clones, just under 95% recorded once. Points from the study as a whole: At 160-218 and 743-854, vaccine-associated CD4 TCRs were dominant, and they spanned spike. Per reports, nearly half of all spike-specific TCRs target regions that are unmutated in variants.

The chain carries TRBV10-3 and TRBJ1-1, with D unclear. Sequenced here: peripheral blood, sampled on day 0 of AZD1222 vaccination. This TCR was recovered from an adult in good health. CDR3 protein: CAISESIPGSTEAFF. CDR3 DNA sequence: TGTGCCATCAGTGAGTCTATTCCAGGTAGCACTGAAGCTTTCTTT.